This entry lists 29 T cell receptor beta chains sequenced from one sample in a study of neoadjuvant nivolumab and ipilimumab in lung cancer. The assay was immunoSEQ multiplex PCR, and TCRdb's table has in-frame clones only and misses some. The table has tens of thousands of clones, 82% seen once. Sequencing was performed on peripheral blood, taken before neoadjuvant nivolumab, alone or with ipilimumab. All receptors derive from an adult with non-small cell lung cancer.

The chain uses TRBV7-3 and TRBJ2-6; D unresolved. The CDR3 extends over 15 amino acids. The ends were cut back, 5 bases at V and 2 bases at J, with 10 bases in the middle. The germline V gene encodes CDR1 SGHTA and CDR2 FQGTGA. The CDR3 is CASSLPVAGANVLTF. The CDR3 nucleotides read TGTGCCAGCAGCCTCCCGGTCGCTGGGGCCAACGTCCTGACTTTC.

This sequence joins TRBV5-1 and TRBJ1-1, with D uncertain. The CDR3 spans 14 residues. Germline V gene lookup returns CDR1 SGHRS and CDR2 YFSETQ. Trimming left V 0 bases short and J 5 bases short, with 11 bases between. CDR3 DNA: TGCGCCAGCAGCTTGGAGGGCGTGGGAACTGAAGCTTTCTTT. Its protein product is CASSLEGVGTEAFF.

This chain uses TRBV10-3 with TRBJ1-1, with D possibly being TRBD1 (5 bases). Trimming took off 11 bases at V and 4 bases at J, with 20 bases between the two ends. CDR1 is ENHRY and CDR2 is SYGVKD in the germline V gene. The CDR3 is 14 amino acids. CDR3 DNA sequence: TGTGCCGCCTCACTCCAGGGAGTCGGCACTGAAGCTTTCTTT. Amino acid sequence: CAASLQGVGTEAFF.

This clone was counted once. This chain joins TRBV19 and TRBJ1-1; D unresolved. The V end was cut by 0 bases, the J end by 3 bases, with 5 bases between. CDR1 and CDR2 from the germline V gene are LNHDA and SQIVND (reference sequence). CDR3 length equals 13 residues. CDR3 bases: TGTGCCAGTAGTATAGATGCGGACACTGAAGCTTTCTTT. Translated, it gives CASSIDADTEAFF.

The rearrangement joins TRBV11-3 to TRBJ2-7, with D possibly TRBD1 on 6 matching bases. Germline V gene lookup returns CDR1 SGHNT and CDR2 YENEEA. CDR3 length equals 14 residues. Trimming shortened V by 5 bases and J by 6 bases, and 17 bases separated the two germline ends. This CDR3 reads CASSLRQTGSEQYF. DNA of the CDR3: TGTGCCAGCAGCCTACGACAAACAGGGTCCGAGCAGTACTTC.

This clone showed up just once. CDR3 nucleotide sequence: TGTGCCAGCAGCTTGGCTAGCGGGACTTCCTACGAGCAGTACTTC. This gives the protein CASSLASGTSYEQYF. This chain uses TRBV5-5 with TRBJ2-7; 9 bases line up with TRBD2. The length of the CDR3 is 15 residues. Germline lookup yields CDR1 SGHKS and CDR2 YYEKEE (reference sequence). V lost 0 bases, J lost 1 base, and 2 bases stayed unmatched. The full variable domain, completed using reference TRBV5-5 and TRBJ2-7, is DAGVTQSPTHLIKTRGQQVTLRCSPISGHKSVSWYQQVLGQGPQFIFQYYEKEERGRGNFPDRFSARQFPNYSSELNVNALLLGDSALYLCASSLASGTSYEQYFGPGTRLTVT.

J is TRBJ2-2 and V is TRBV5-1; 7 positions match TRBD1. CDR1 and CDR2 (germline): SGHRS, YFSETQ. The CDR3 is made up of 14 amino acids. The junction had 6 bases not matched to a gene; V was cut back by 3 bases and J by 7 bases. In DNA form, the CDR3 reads TGCGCCAGCAGCTCCCAGACAGGGAACGGGGAGCTGTTTTTT. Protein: CASSSQTGNGELFF.

The CDR3 region has the DNA TGCGCCAGCAGCTTGGTCGGGCCAGGGGACATTCAGTACTTC. Translated, it gives CASSLVGPGDIQYF. The chain links TRBV5-1 to TRBJ2-4; tentative D call: TRBD1 (6 bases). Trimming shortened V by 0 bases and J by 8 bases, and 12 bases separated the two germline ends. The germline CDR1 and CDR2 sequences are SGHRS and YFSETQ. The length of the CDR3 is 14 residues.

CDR3 region: CASSIVRGATGELFF. The CDR3 bases are TGTGCCAGCAGCATTGTTAGGGGGGCCACCGGGGAGCTGTTTTTT. The rearrangement joins TRBV5-5 to TRBJ2-2; either TRBD1 or TRBD2 may fit D (6 bases each). V was cut by 4 bases and J by 4 bases, with 14 bases left in between. Germline values: CDR1 SGHKS, CDR2 YYEKEE (reference sequence). The CDR3 covers 15 residues.

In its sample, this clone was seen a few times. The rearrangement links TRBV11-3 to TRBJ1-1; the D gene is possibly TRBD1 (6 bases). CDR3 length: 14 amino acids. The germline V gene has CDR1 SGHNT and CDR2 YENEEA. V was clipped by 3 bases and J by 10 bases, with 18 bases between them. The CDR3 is CASSLGTFLDRAFF. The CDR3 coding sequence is TGTGCCAGCAGCTTGGGGACATTCTTGGATCGAGCTTTCTTT.

The CDR3 sequence is CASSRSSGGRTGELFF. The CDR3 DNA reads TGTGCCAGCAGCCGGAGTTCGGGGGGGAGGACCGGGGAGCTGTTTTTT. V gene TRBV11-3 combines with J gene TRBJ2-2, with 8 positions matching TRBD2. J was trimmed by 5 bases and V by 5 bases; bases with no gene match: 10. The CDR3 consists of 16 residues. CDR1 and CDR2 from the germline V gene are SGHNT and YENEEA. The full variable domain, completed using reference TRBV11-3 and TRBJ2-2, is EAGVVQSPRYKIIEKKQPVAFWCNPISGHNTLYWYLQNLGQGPELLIRYENEEAVDDSQLPKDRFSAERLKGVDSTLKIQPAELGDSAVYLCASSRSSGGRTGELFFGEGSRLTVL.

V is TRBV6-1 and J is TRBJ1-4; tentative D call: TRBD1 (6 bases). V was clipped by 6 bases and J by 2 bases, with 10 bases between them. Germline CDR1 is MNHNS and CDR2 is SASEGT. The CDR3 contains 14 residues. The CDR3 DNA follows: TGTGCCAGCAGATCAGGGGATACTAATGAAAAACTGTTTTTT. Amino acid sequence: CASRSGDTNEKLFF.

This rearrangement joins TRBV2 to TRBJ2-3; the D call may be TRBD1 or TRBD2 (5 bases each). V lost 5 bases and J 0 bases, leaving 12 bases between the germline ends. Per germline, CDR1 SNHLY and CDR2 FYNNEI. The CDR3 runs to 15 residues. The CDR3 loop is CASSTGTESTDTQYF. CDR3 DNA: TGTGCCAGCAGTACCGGGACCGAGAGCACAGATACGCAGTATTTT.

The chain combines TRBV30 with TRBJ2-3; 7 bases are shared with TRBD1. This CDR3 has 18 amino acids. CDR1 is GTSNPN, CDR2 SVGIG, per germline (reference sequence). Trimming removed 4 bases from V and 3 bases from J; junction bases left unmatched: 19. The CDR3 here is CAWTPRGPGQPTTDTQYF. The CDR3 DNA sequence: TGTGCCTGGACCCCGAGGGGGCCGGGACAGCCTACGACAGATACGCAGTATTTT.

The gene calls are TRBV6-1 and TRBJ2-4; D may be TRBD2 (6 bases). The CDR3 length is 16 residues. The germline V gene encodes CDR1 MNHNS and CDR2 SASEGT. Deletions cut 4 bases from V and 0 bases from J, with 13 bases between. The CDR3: CASSASSAKAKNIQYF. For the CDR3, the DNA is TGTGCCAGCAGTGCCTCTAGCGCGAAAGCCAAAAACATTCAGTACTTC.

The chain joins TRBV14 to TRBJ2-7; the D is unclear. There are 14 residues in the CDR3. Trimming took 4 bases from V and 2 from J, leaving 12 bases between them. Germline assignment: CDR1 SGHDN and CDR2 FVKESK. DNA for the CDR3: TGTGCCAGCAGCCGGATGGGGAATACCTACGAGCAGTACTTC. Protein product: CASSRMGNTYEQYF.

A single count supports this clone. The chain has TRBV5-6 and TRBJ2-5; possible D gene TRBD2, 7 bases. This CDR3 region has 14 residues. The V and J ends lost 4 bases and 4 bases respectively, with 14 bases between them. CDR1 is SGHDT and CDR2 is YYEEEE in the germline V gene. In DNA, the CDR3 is TGTGCCAGCAGCCGTCCGGGGGGCGGAGAGACCCAGTACTTC. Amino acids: CASSRPGGGETQYF. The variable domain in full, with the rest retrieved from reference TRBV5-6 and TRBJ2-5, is DAGVTQSPTHLIKTRGQQVTLRCSPKSGHDTVSWYQQALGQGPQFIFQYYEEEERQRGNFPDRFSGHQFPNYSSELNVNALLLGDSALYLCASSRPGGGETQYFGPGTRLLVL.

The CDR3 nucleotides are TGCGCCAGCAGCCTCGGTACTAGGGGAGAGACCCAGTACTTC. The encoded protein is CASSLGTRGETQYF. The rearrangement links TRBV4-3 to TRBJ2-5; the D call may be TRBD1 or TRBD2 (5 bases each). Trimming shortened V by 4 bases and J by 4 bases, and 13 bases separated the two germline ends. The CDR3 loop spans 14 amino acids. Looked up from germline, CDR1 is LGHNA and CDR2 is YSLEER.

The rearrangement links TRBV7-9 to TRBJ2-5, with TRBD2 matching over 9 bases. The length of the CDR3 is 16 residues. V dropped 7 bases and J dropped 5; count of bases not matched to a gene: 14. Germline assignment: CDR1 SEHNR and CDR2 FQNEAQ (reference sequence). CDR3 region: CASTETSGLLEETQYF. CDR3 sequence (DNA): TGTGCCAGCACCGAGACTAGCGGTTTGTTAGAGGAGACCCAGTACTTC. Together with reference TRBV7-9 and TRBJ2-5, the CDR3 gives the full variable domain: DTGVSQNPRHKITKRGQNVTFRCDPISEHNRLYWYRQTLGQGPEFLTYFQNEAQLEKSRLLSDRFSAERPKGSFSTLEIQRTEQGDSAMYLCASTETSGLLEETQYFGPGTRLLVL.

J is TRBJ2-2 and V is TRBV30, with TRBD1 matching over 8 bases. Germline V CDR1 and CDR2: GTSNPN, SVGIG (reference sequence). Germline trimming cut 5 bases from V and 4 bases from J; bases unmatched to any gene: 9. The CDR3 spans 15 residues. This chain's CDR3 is CAWESRQGFTGELFF. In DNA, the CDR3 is TGTGCCTGGGAGTCCAGACAGGGGTTCACCGGGGAGCTGTTTTTT.

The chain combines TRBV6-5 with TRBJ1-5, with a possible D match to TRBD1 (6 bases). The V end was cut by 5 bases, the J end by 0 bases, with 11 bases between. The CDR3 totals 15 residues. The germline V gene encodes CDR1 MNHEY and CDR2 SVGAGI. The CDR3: CASSRNRDSNQPQHF. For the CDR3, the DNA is TGTGCCAGCAGTCGGAACAGGGATAGCAATCAGCCCCAGCATTTT.

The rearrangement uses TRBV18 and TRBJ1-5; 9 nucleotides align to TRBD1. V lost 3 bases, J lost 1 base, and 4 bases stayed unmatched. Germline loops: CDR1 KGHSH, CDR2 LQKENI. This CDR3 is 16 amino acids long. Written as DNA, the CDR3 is TGTGCCAGCTCACCCGGGACAGGGACCAGCAATCAGCCCCAGCATTTT. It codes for CASSPGTGTSNQPQHF.

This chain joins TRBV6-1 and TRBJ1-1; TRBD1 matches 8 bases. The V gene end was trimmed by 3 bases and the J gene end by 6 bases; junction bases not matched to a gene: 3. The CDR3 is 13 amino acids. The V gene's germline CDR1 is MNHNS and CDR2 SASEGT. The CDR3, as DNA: TGTGCCAGCAGTGAGCAGGGGGCGGCTGAAGCTTTCTTT. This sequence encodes CASSEQGAAEAFF.

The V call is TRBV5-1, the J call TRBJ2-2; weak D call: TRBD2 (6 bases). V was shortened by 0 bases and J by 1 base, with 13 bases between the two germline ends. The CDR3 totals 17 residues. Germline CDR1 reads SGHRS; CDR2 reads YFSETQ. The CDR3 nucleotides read TGCGCCAGCAGCTTGGCCATTCTAGCGAGGAACACCGGGGAGCTGTTTTTT. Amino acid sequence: CASSLAILARNTGELFF.

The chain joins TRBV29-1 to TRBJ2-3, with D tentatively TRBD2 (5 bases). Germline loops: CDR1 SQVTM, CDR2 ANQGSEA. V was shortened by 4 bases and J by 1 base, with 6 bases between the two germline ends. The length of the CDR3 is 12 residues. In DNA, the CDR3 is TGCAGCGTTGTGCGGGGCACAGATACGCAGTATTTT. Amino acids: CSVVRGTDTQYF.

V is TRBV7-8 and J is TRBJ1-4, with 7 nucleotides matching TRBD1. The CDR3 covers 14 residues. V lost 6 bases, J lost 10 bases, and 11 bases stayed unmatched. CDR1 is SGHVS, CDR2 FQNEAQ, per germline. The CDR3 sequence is CASSRGPSIVKLFF. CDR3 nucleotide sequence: TGTGCCAGCAGTAGGGGGCCGTCCATTGTAAAACTGTTTTTT. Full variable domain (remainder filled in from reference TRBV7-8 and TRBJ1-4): GAGVSQSPRYKVAKRGQDVALRCDPISGHVSLFWYQQALGQGPEFLTYFQNEAQLDKSGLPSDRFFAERPEGSVSTLKIQRTQQEDSAVYLCASSRGPSIVKLFFGSGTQLSVL.

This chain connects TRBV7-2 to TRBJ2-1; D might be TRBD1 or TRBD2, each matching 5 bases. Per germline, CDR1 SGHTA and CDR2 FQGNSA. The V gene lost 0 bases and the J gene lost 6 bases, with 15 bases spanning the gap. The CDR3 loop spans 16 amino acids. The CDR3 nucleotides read TGTGCCAGCAGCTTAGCCCCGGGGCCCGGCGCCAATGAGCAGTTCTTC. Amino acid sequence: CASSLAPGPGANEQFF.

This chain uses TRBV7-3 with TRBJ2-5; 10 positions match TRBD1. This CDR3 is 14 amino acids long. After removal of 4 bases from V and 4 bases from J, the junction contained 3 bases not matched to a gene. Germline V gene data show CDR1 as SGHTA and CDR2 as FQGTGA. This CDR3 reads CASSSDRGSETQYF. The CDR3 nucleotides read TGTGCCAGCAGCTCGGACAGGGGGTCAGAGACCCAGTACTTC.

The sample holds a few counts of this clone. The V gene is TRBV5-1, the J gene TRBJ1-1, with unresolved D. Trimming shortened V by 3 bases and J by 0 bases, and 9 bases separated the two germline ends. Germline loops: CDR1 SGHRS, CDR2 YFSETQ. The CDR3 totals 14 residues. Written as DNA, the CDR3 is TGCGCCAGCAGCTCCCCGGACCTGAACACTGAAGCTTTCTTT. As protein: CASSSPDLNTEAFF.